This T cell receptor beta chain derives from a study of CD8+ T cells in alopecia areata. Overall study: Scoring treated patients' severity relied on the percentage of scalp area affected.

Study results and caveats: For lesional scalp, especially alopecia totalis/universalis, clonality was higher than in normal scalp.

Treatment: oral pan-JAK inhibitor, 5-10 mg twice daily. Sampling of alopecia areata patients yielded lesional scalp punch biopsies as well as peripheral blood. RNA extraction and reverse transcription yielded cDNA as sequencing template. Using immunoSEQ multiplex PCR, the repertoire was profiled, and TCRdb retains in-frame clones only, with some absent. The data contain 90,000 to 150,000 clones, about half of them seen just once; the ten biggest clones take up approximately 0.46%. Comment on this clone: Its antigen remains unknown. Compared with germline, one end of the junction differs, possibly owing to a read error.

Specimen: CD4+ T cells sorted from blood, collected at week 4, from a patient treated with tofacitinib. The sequence was collected from a human donor with alopecia areata.

DNA for the CDR3: TGTGCCAGCAGAGAAGTCGGGGGGGGCGAGCAGTACTTC. Protein product: CASREVGGGEQYF. The chain uses TRBV6-1 and TRBJ2-7, with 8 bases that match TRBD2. This CDR3 contains 13 residues. The germline V gene has CDR1 MNHNS and CDR2 SASEGT.